This T cell receptor (beta chain) was retrieved from a study of blood T cells in healthy people across ages (dated by TCRdb to about 2015). Context from the whole study: In model experiments, template switching captured roughly one uniquely barcoded TCR beta cDNA molecule for every two T cells. Two additional independent replicas of 1 million unique cDNA reads from the same blood draw were analyzed for two donors (one aged 18 to 30 and one aged 80 or older). Four age groups were formed from the donors: young (average 16 years), middle-aged (approximately 41), aged (around 62) and long-lived (around 82). Age-related changes in TCR beta repertoire diversity were measured in the study by deep sequencing normalized with unique cDNA molecular identifiers. To avoid experimental bias, donors of different ages were distributed randomly across sequencing lanes. The study at large found these results: Because donor CMV infection status was unknown, age-related changes in expanded clonotypes were potentially confounded. Bulk unsorted PBMC profiling prevented conclusive comparison of naive and antigen-experienced compartments. A strong correlation was found between observed TCR beta diversity and the percentage of naive T cells measured by flow cytometry. Observed TCR beta diversity per million T cells fell roughly linearly with age, and a significant reduction was already apparent by age approximately 41. Compared with the aged group, more naive CD4+ T cells, fewer expanded clones and increased TCR diversity were shown by the long-lived group, suggesting age selection. Estimates of total diversity based on one million sequenced T cells were regarded as lower bounds and as underestimates.

The roughly 38 donors, aged roughly 6 to 100 years, were systemically healthy Caucasian individuals from Russia. Each donor gave ten milliliters of peripheral blood, collected into EDTA-treated Vacutainer tubes. PBMCs were isolated by Ficoll-Paque density-gradient centrifugation, with at least 6 million obtained per sample. Total RNA, at least 6 micrograms per sample, was extracted from PBMCs with Trizol reagent. For every donor, flow cytometry on a PBMC aliquot measured the percentage of naive CD45RAhigh/CD27high T cells. Notes on this clonotype: Its antigen remains undetermined. This may stem from a read error, because a much larger clone lies one nucleotide away.

From a lookup of the germline V gene, CDR1 and CDR2 are LGHNA and YSLEER. The CDR3 contains 15 residues, cysteine and phenylalanine counted. Of all the DNA, just the CDR3 is kept, 45 bases in frame from base 1. Library construction relied on 5' RACE. Sequencer: Illumina HiSeq 2500. The second PCR ran for roughly 7 to 11 cycles and used a J-beta primer mix along with a sample-barcoded 5' primer. Each TCR beta cDNA molecule received a unique molecular identifier from a template-switch 5' adaptor carrying 12 random nucleotides. Each sample yielded at least 2.5 million CDR3-containing paired-end reads. All of the RNA was converted into first-strand cDNA using the Mint cDNA synthesis kit, with a TRBC-specific oligonucleotide serving as the primer. All cDNA was treated with uracil-DNA glycosylase and then went through a first 18-cycle PCR with the universal primers M1SS and BC2_uni_R. The authors processed their data as follows. Normalization of each sample was performed by random selection of 1 million high-quality reads, each carrying a distinct molecular identifier. Reads sharing molecular identifiers were discarded rather than binned into consensus sequences. CDR3 identification, clonotype clustering and error correction used MiTCR with a Q25 quality threshold and the strictest error-elimination algorithm. A nonparametric unseen species model with Euler transformation was used to estimate lower-bound total TCR beta diversity. TCRdb applied fastp at Q25 and MiXCR to the public reads, then kept only in-frame beta chains. Under each unique CDR3 protein, matching rows form one entry showing the most common genes and DNA. TCRdb assigned the V and J calls; the authors' analysis was not used. This sample lists fewer than 900,000 distinct CDR3 sequences; about 37% were detected once. The ten largest clones add up to 10% to 15% of the sample.

Sequenced sample: blood. The chain employs TRBV4-3 and TRBJ2-1; TRBD2 might be the D gene, on 5 matching bases. This clonotype was sampled from a man aged 18-30 years in good health. In nucleotides, the sequence is TGCGCCAGCAGCCAAGAGCGGGCTAGCTACAAGGAGCAGTTCTTC. Translated, this is CASSQERASYKEQFF.